This TCR beta chain originates from a study of blood T cell repertoires in COVID-19. Study context: Acute and convalescent COVID-19 specimens originated in the United States, Italy and Spain.

V was pared by 5 bases and J by 0 bases, with 19 bases between. This CDR3 comprises 17 residues. Germline loops: CDR1 LNHDA, CDR2 SQIVND (reference sequence). The authors' processing: Counts of nucleated cells, estimated from reference gene primer amplification, were obtained. Method: immunoSEQ multiplex PCR; TCRdb's copy keeps in-frame clones and lacks some. The V and J calls and clone size were taken over from that table, and D and trimming were inferred from the DNA. The sample lists 90,000 to 130,000 clones, around nine tenths occurring once. Sequences were obtained from peripheral blood. The receptor was isolated from a man aged 35 to 55 with acute or convalescent COVID-19. V gene TRBV19 combines with J gene TRBJ1-1, with D possibly TRBD1 on 5 matching bases. CDR3 residues: CASSSHSSRGLNTEAFF. For the CDR3, the DNA is TGTGCCAGTAGTTCCCACAGTTCAAGGGGCCTGAACACTGAAGCTTTCTTT.